Here is one T cell receptor (beta chain) with its context. Its antigen is not yet known. The record has no base qualities; no much larger clone is one base away. This entry belongs to a study of blood T cell repertoires in COVID-19 (dated by TCRdb to 2020 to 2021). Concerning the study at large: Samples covering the acute and convalescent phases of COVID-19 were provided by collaborators in the United States, Italy and Spain. Subjects who had been exposed to COVID-19, were actively infected with it, or had recovered from it provided the deeply sampled blood TCRbeta repertoires that made up the dataset. The repertoires were released in a freely available public database meant as a resource for research on the immune response to SARS-CoV-2. Samples came from the ongoing ImmuneRACE study (first 160 participants) plus 1,254 subjects from 6 global collaborators. The prospective study material was composed of cDNA or gDNA derived from T cells, B-cell-depleted T cells, or PBMCs. The sample metadata nearly always contained a de-identified subject ID, COVID-19 status, age in years and sex. Where available, HLA class I and class II types were obtained from metadata supplied by the sample provider rather than from assay-based typing. Study-level results and caveats: How much clinical and demographic metadata was included differed by source and by participant, and the metadata was provided uncurated.

V is shortened by 3 bases, J by 5 bases, and the region joining them spans 10 bases. The germline V gene supplies CDR1 SGHNT and CDR2 YENEEA. The CDR3 measures 14 amino acids from cysteine to phenylalanine. The only DNA kept is the CDR3, 42 bases in frame from the first base. Each collaborating institution followed its own protocols to collect whole blood in K2EDTA tubes. Collaborator samples were shipped for TCRbeta analysis as frozen whole blood, isolated PBMCs, or DNA extracted from either sample type. The immunoSEQ Assay, a bias-controlled multiplex PCR, was used to amplify TCRbeta CDR3 regions from genomic DNA. In the source study's methods: The number of nucleated cells in each sample was estimated from the amplification of reference gene primers within the assay. To quantify the absolute abundance of each unique TCRbeta CDR3 rearrangement, sequence reads were collapsed and filtered. For each sample, productive Simpson clonality was calculated as the square root of Simpson's diversity index across productive rearrangements. What TCRdb holds here is the immuneACCESS table cut down to in-frame rearrangements. Part of the clones is not present; checked against another copy, under half of the missing clones reflect an unresolved V gene, and the others are unexplained. V, J and clone size were drawn from that table, and D and trimming were deduced from the DNA. For this sample there are 120,000 or so clones; 55% to 75% appear just once. Together, the top ten hold over 2% of the sample.

The rearranged chain carries TRBV11-3 and TRBJ2-2; the D gene is perhaps TRBD2, from 7 matching bases. Material: peripheral blood. The TCR originated in a woman in her seventies with acute or convalescent COVID-19. The sequenced DNA is TGTGCCAGCAGCTTCAGGGGAGGGACCGGGGAGCTGTTTTTT. It codes for CASSFRGGTGELFF.